The clone carrying this T cell receptor beta chain was detected only a few times. Antigen: not known. The sample comes from a study of T cell repertoires in cytomegalovirus infection. At the level of the study: Public TCR beta signatures provided an indication of both CMV infection and a matching HLA type. Overall study results and limits: Summed public TCR beta family frequency identified CMV carriers bearing the relevant HLA. Clonotype analysis showed dominance of the ex vivo response by HLA-C-restricted CMV-specific TCR beta clonotypes.

In TCRdb, the reads were re-called with MiXCR into one record per CDR3 protein. The data show more than 500,000 distinct CDR3 sequences, more than 15% seen once. This CDR3 is built from 14 residues. The germline V gene has CDR1 DFQATT and CDR2 SNEGSKA (reference sequence). V lost 6 bases and J lost 6; bases outside the gene matches: 14. The chain combines TRBV20-1 with TRBJ2-7, with 7 positions matching TRBD2. The specimen was CD8+ T cells from PBMCs. The clonotype comes from a human donor in good health (CMV status not recorded). Some clones in this sample may be carry-over from other donors' samples. The CDR3 reads CSARSASGGVEQYF. The CDR3 bases are TGCAGTGCCCGGTCCGCTAGCGGAGGGGTCGAGCAGTACTTC.